Below are 10 T cell receptor beta chains sequenced from a single sample in a study of blood T cell repertoires in COVID-19. Profiling relied on immunoSEQ multiplex PCR, and the TCRdb table lists in-frame clones only, not all of them. This table has about 220,000 clones, approximately 86% appearing once. The specimen sequenced was peripheral blood. Receptors were obtained from a woman aged 80 or older with acute or convalescent COVID-19.

This chain uses TRBV7-2 with TRBJ2-5; the D is unclear. This CDR3 is built from 15 residues. Trimming took off 2 bases at V and 5 bases at J, with 15 bases between the two ends. CDR1 and CDR2 (germline): SGHTA, FQGNSA. CDR3 DNA sequence: TGTGCCAGCAGCTTATCAGACATGGCTTGGGAGACCCAGTACTTC. As protein: CASSLSDMAWETQYF.

This clone occurred a few times. V and J are TRBV5-5 and TRBJ1-6, with TRBD1 as a possible D gene (5 bases). CDR1 and CDR2 from the germline V gene are SGHKS and YYEKEE (reference sequence). The length of the CDR3 is 17 residues. Between the trimmed V and J ends, which lost 3 bases and 5 bases, there was a span of 18 bases. The CDR3 here is CASSWNWGLDDNSPLHF. The CDR3 coding sequence is TGTGCCAGCAGCTGGAATTGGGGCCTGGACGATAATTCACCCCTCCACTTT.

The V call is TRBV11-2, the J call TRBJ2-7; D possibly corresponds to TRBD2 (5 bases). Trimming removed 3 bases at V and 5 bases at J, with 20 bases between. The germline V gene has CDR1 SGHAT and CDR2 FQNNGV. There are 16 residues in the CDR3. CDR3 DNA sequence: TGTGCCAGCAGCTTGGGTAGGGCTTTAATGGAGGACGAGCAGTACTTC. As protein: CASSLGRALMEDEQYF. The variable domain in full, completed from reference TRBV11-2 and TRBJ2-7, reads EAGVAQSPRYKIIEKRQSVAFWCNPISGHATLYWYQQILGQGPKLLIQFQNNGVVDDSQLPKDRFSAERLKGVDSTLKIQPAKLEDSAVYLCASSLGRALMEDEQYFGPGTRLTVT.

The CDR3 DNA sequence: TGTGCCAGCAGCTTGGATAGCCGACAAGAGACCCAGTACTTC. Its protein is CASSLDSRQETQYF. V and J are TRBV5-4 and TRBJ2-5; D gene ambiguous. CDR3 length: 14 residues. Deletions cut 0 bases from V and 2 bases from J, with 8 bases between. Germline V gene sequence: CDR1 SGHNT, CDR2 YYREEE (reference sequence).

The CDR3 loop reads CASSQNGGNQPQHF. The CDR3 nucleotides are TGTGCCAGCAGCCAAAATGGCGGGAATCAGCCCCAGCATTTT. This rearrangement joins TRBV3-1 (or the pseudogene TRBV3-2) to TRBJ1-5; D is unclear. The CDR3 contains 14 residues. Germline V CDR1 and CDR2: LGHDT, YNNKEL (reference sequence). The V end was cut by 2 bases, the J end by 4 bases, with 9 bases between.

The genes are TRBV18 and TRBJ2-2; D might be TRBD1 (5 bases). Germline V gives CDR1 KGHSH, CDR2 LQKENI. The CDR3 consists of 15 residues. The V and J ends lost 2 bases and 0 bases respectively, with 7 bases between them. Here the CDR3 reads CASSPGQANTGELFF. The CDR3 DNA reads TGTGCCAGCTCACCAGGACAAGCGAACACCGGGGAGCTGTTTTTT.

This clone was recorded many times. One end of the junction fails to match germline, which may point to a read error. The rearrangement links TRBV6-5 to TRBJ1-1; 9 bases fit TRBD1. Germline CDR1 and CDR2: MNHEY and SVGAGI. CDR3 size: 12 residues. CDR3 in amino acids: CASSSRDRAVVF. CDR3 sequence (DNA): TGTGCCAGCAGTTCCCGGGACAGGGCGGTGGTTTTT.

The chain is built from TRBV5-4 and TRBJ2-7; 8 positions agree with TRBD2. The germline V gene has CDR1 SGHNT and CDR2 YYREEE (reference sequence). V lost 0 bases, J lost 0 bases, and 5 bases stayed unmatched. This CDR3 has 16 amino acids. CDR3 protein: CASSLVLGGASYEQYF. The CDR3 bases are TGTGCCAGCAGCTTGGTACTCGGGGGGGCCTCCTACGAGCAGTACTTC.

The V gene is TRBV7-9, the J gene TRBJ2-7; a weak D match, TRBD1 (6 bases). The CDR3 is made up of 14 amino acids. Germline V gives CDR1 SEHNR, CDR2 FQNEAQ (reference sequence). Trimming removed 2 bases from V and 1 base from J, with 9 bases in between. Here the CDR3 DNA reads TGTGCCAGCAGCTTAACAGGGTCGTCCTACGAGCAGTACTTC. This translates into CASSLTGSSYEQYF. The whole variable domain, remainder taken from reference TRBV7-9 and TRBJ2-7, is DTGVSQNPRHKITKRGQNVTFRCDPISEHNRLYWYRQTLGQGPEFLTYFQNEAQLEKSRLLSDRFSAERPKGSFSTLEIQRTEQGDSAMYLCASSLTGSSYEQYFGPGTRLTVT.

The chain is built from TRBV28 and TRBJ1-5, with 10 bases matching TRBD1. Trimming took 4 bases from V and 1 from J; bases not matched to a gene: 7. In germline, CDR1 is MDHEN, CDR2 SYDVKM. This CDR3 has 17 residues. The CDR3 DNA sequence: TGTGCCAGCAGTTCCCTCTTGGGACAGGGGAGCAATCAGCCCCAGCATTTT. Translating gives CASSSLLGQGSNQPQHF.